A single sample is the source of the 10 T cell receptor beta chains below, sequenced in a study of shared clonotypes between healthy human individuals. The assay was immunoSEQ multiplex PCR, and TCRdb's table has in-frame clones only and misses some. The table has about 700,000 clones, approximately 74% seen once. The source material was memory CD4+ T cells sorted from blood. As for subset: CD45RA-negative fraction. The receptors originated from a woman in her thirties in good health.

This sequence joins TRBV6-1 and TRBJ2-3; D is perhaps TRBD2 (6 bases). V was cut by 1 base and J by 4 bases, with 21 bases left in between. The CDR3 is 18 residues long. Germline V gene lookup returns CDR1 MNHNS and CDR2 SASEGT. CDR3: CASSEGGASTTGPDTQYF. As DNA, the CDR3 is TGTGCCAGCAGTGAAGGCGGGGCTAGCACCACAGGCCCAGATACGCAGTATTTT.

The CDR3 spells CASSTILAGGGDTQYF. In DNA, the CDR3 is TGTGCCAGCAGCACGATACTAGCGGGAGGGGGCGATACGCAGTATTTT. The chain uses TRBV5-6 and TRBJ2-3; TRBD2 matches 13 bases. This CDR3 has 16 amino acids. From germline, CDR1 is SGHDT and CDR2 YYEEEE. With 4 bases clipped from V and 6 bases from J, the junction kept 8 bases outside the gene matches.

The rearrangement uses TRBV19 and TRBJ2-5, with D unclear. Trimming took off 5 bases at V and 0 bases at J, with 7 bases between the two ends. The CDR3 runs to 13 residues. Germline V gives CDR1 LNHDA, CDR2 SQIVND (reference sequence). The DNA for the CDR3 is TGTGCCAGTAGTTCGGCGGACCAAGAGACCCAGTACTTC. As protein: CASSSADQETQYF.

The V call is TRBV27, the J call TRBJ2-7; tentatively, D is TRBD2 (6 bases). Germline V gene lookup returns CDR1 MNHEY and CDR2 SMNVEV (reference sequence). This CDR3 spans 15 amino acids. The ends were cut back, 0 bases at V and 0 bases at J, with 9 bases in the middle. The CDR3, as DNA: TGTGCCAGCAGTTTATCATCGGGAGTCTCCTACGAGCAGTACTTC. This codes for CASSLSSGVSYEQYF.

The chain carries TRBV10-3 and TRBJ1-2; D not resolved. V lost 4 bases to trimming and J lost 4 bases, with 4 bases between them. The CDR3 consists of 11 residues. Per the germline V gene, CDR1 is ENHRY and CDR2 is SYGVKD. In DNA, the CDR3 is TGTGCCATCAGTGGGCTCTATGGCTACACCTTC. Translating it yields CAISGLYGYTF.

In this sample, this clone turned up a few times. The genes are TRBV5-1 and TRBJ1-1, with D maybe TRBD1 (5 bases). The CDR3 consists of 17 residues. V was shortened by 0 bases and J by 1 base, with 16 bases between the two germline ends. Germline CDR1 SGHRS, CDR2 YFSETQ. In nucleotides, the CDR3 is TGCGCCAGCAGCTTGGATCGAATTCGGGGCCCGAACACTGAAGCTTTCTTT. This sequence encodes CASSLDRIRGPNTEAFF.

The chain employs TRBV5-1 and TRBJ1-1; tentatively, D is TRBD1 (5 bases). The CDR3 sequence is 15 residues long. Trimming shortened V by 1 base and J by 0 bases, and 10 bases separated the two germline ends. The germline gives CDR1 SGHRS, CDR2 YFSETQ. As DNA, the CDR3 is TGCGCCAGCAGCTTGACCGACAGACTGAACACTGAAGCTTTCTTT. Its protein product is CASSLTDRLNTEAFF.

J is TRBJ1-1 and V is TRBV6-5; TRBD1 matches at 7 bases. V lost 5 bases to trimming and J lost 4 bases; unmatched junction nucleotides: 7. Germline values: CDR1 MNHEY, CDR2 SVGAGI. The CDR3 consists of 14 residues. The DNA for the CDR3 is TGTGCCAGCAGTGCAACCCACAGGGGCACTGAAGCTTTCTTT. Translating it yields CASSATHRGTEAFF.

This clone was seen only a few times. The chain combines TRBV2 with TRBJ2-7; tentatively, D is TRBD2 (5 bases). The CDR3 spans 17 residues. The V end lost 6 bases, the J end lost 0 bases, and 21 bases lay between the germline ends. From germline, CDR1 is SNHLY and CDR2 FYNNEI. CDR3 nucleotide sequence: TGTGCCAGCAGACCAACGGCGGTCGGAGGAAGCTCCTACGAGCAGTACTTC. It translates to CASRPTAVGGSSYEQYF.

This rearrangement joins TRBV5-4 to TRBJ2-7, with D possibly matching TRBD2 (5 bases). This CDR3 is built from 15 residues. Germline CDR1 reads SGHNT; CDR2 reads YYREEE (reference sequence). The V gene lost 5 bases and the J gene lost 1 base, with 16 bases spanning the gap. The CDR3 here is CASRLSGAPSYEQYF. CDR3 coding DNA: TGTGCCAGCAGGCTAAGCGGCGCGCCTTCCTACGAGCAGTACTTC. Filled out from reference TRBV5-4 and TRBJ2-7, the complete variable domain reads ETGVTQSPTHLIKTRGQQVTLRCSSQSGHNTVSWYQQALGQGPQFIFQYYREEENGRGNFPPRFSGLQFPNYSSELNVNALELDDSALYLCASRLSGAPSYEQYFGPGTRLTVT.